The clone carrying this T cell receptor (beta chain) was picked up a small number of times. As yet, its antigen is unknown. The TCR beta CDR3 regions underwent amplification using RNA transcripts as the source. The TCR CDR3 was amplified in a first-round RT-PCR using the HTBI primer set. One entry per CDR3 protein results from TCRdb running MiXCR on the multiplex PCR reads. The top ten hold 32% of the sample, which has approximately 400,000 distinct CDR3 sequences, about 15% seen once. Clinical symptoms, serum thyroxine, TRAb, thyroid ultrasound and orbital computed tomography established diagnosis. It was 8 to 10 ml of fresh peripheral blood that supplied the PBMCs. This sample was included in a study of T cells in Graves' hyperthyroidism and ophthalmopathy. General study findings and limits: The model made its ophthalmopathy prediction, and onset followed a median approximately 6.5 months later. In the blood, most expanded thyroid clonotypes above 0.001 appeared as well.

This TCR derives from a woman under 40 with Graves' hyperthyroidism. Sequencing used blood.

The CDR3 bases are TGTGCCTGGAGTTCACGTTCCAGGGGTCAGCCCCAGCATTTT. It translates to CAWSSRSRGQPQHF. The J gene is TRBJ1-5, the V gene TRBV30; tentatively, D is TRBD1 (6 bases). Trimming pared 2 bases from V and 6 bases from J, leaving 14 bases between. Germline CDR1 reads GTSNPN; CDR2 reads SVGIG (reference sequence). The CDR3 totals 14 residues.